The 15 T cell receptor beta chains below were found in one sample sequenced in a study of graft-versus-host responses after intestinal transplantation. These receptors' targets are unknown. Clones were read by immunoSEQ multiplex PCR, and TCRdb kept only the in-frame ones, dropping some. The repertoire includes approximately 130,000 clones, roughly nine tenths of them detected once, and around 0.15% sits in the top ten. The starting material was unstimulated CD4+ T cells sorted from spleen or lymph node cells, obtained before intestinal transplant. All receptors derive from a human donor who received an intestinal transplant.

The chain carries TRBV7-9 and TRBJ2-7, with a tentative D call TRBD2 (6 bases). V lost 8 bases and J 4 bases, leaving 21 bases between the germline ends. The CDR3 has 15 residues. CDR1 is SEHNR, CDR2 FQNEAQ, per germline (reference sequence). For the CDR3, the DNA is TGTGCCAGCCACCCGGGGGATCGCGCCGGGTACGAGCAGTACTTC. Protein: CASHPGDRAGYEQYF.

The genes are TRBV6-1 and TRBJ2-3; TRBD1 matches 8 bases. Germline V gene sequence: CDR1 MNHNS, CDR2 SASEGT. This CDR3 is built from 14 residues. V shed 6 bases and J 2 bases; nucleotides not matched to a gene: 4. CDR3 bases: TGTGCCAGCAGGACGACAGGGGCCACAGATACGCAGTATTTT. Protein product: CASRTTGATDTQYF.

The chain is built from TRBV2 and TRBJ1-1; no clear D gene. Trimming removed 7 bases from V and 1 base from J, with 10 bases in between. CDR1 is SNHLY and CDR2 is FYNNEI in the germline V gene. This CDR3 spans 13 amino acids. The CDR3 is CASTITENTEAFF. The CDR3 DNA reads TGTGCCAGCACCATTACGGAGAACACTGAAGCTTTCTTT.

The gene calls are TRBV27 and TRBJ2-7; D possibly matches TRBD1 or TRBD2 (5 bases each). CDR3 length: 11 amino acids. The V end lost 6 bases, the J end lost 4 bases, and 7 bases lay between the germline ends. Germline CDR1 MNHEY, CDR2 SMNVEV (reference sequence). CDR3 sequence reads: CASRGVYEQYF. Here the CDR3 DNA reads TGTGCCAGCAGGGGGGTGTACGAGCAGTACTTC.

This chain links TRBV5-4 with TRBJ1-1; no firm D call. The length of the CDR3 is 13 residues. V lost 5 bases to trimming and J lost 1 base, with 9 bases between them. Per germline, CDR1 SGHNT and CDR2 YYREEE (reference sequence). CDR3 bases: TGTGCCAGCAGGTTCTTTGAGAACACTGAAGCTTTCTTT. Translating it yields CASRFFENTEAFF.

This clone was found once. The conserved closing phenylalanine or tryptophan is absent in this CDR3, likely reflecting a read error. The V gene is TRBV19, the J gene TRBJ1-5; TRBD1 agrees at 10 bases. V shed 4 bases and J 4 bases; nucleotides not matched to a gene: 4. CDR3 length: 15 residues. Germline lookup yields CDR1 LNHDA and CDR2 SQIVND (reference sequence). CDR3 sequence: CASSTGQGVNQPQHL. The CDR3 bases are TGTGCCAGTAGTACAGGACAGGGGGTTAATCAGCCCCAGCATCTT.

J is TRBJ1-3 and V is TRBV5-1; D call uncertain. The CDR3 is made up of 17 amino acids. Germline V gene data show CDR1 as SGHRS and CDR2 as YFSETQ. Trimming stripped 0 bases from V and 0 bases from J, with 13 bases between. The CDR3 bases are TGCGCCAGCAGCTTGGGCGCCCCCTGGAACTCTGGAAACACCATATATTTT. The encoded protein is CASSLGAPWNSGNTIYF.

The chain carries TRBV27 and TRBJ2-1; 7 positions match TRBD1. The CDR3 spans 15 residues. V was clipped by 6 bases and J by 8 bases; unmatched bases: 13. Germline CDR1 MNHEY, CDR2 SMNVEV (reference sequence). CDR3 loop: CASSRTGNSQYEQFF. The CDR3 coding sequence is TGTGCCAGCAGCAGGACAGGCAATTCTCAATATGAGCAGTTCTTC.

The chain is built from TRBV19 and TRBJ1-2; no clear D gene. The V end was cut by 3 bases, the J end by 7 bases, with 12 bases between. The CDR3 sequence is 13 residues long. The germline V gene encodes CDR1 LNHDA and CDR2 SQIVND (reference sequence). CDR3 sequence reads: CASSIIGSPGYTF. The DNA for the CDR3 is TGTGCCAGTAGTATTATCGGATCACCTGGCTACACCTTC.

This clone was recorded a few times. The chain has TRBV6-1 and TRBJ1-2, with 8 positions matching TRBD1. This CDR3 has 15 amino acids. Germline CDR1 reads MNHNS; CDR2 reads SASEGT. Trimming at V came to 2 bases and at J to 8 bases, leaving 10 bases not matched to a gene. CDR3 loop: CASSERARTGSGYTF. CDR3 nucleotide sequence: TGTGCCAGCAGTGAAAGGGCCCGGACAGGGAGCGGCTACACCTTC.

This chain uses TRBV7-9 with TRBJ1-4, with 7 bases fitting TRBD1. The CDR3 sequence is 14 residues long. Germline V gene sequence: CDR1 SEHNR, CDR2 FQNEAQ (reference sequence). With 5 bases clipped from V and 8 bases from J, the junction kept 8 bases outside the gene matches. The CDR3 DNA sequence: TGTGCCAGCAGCCTGAGACAGGGAGGAGAAAAACTGTTTTTT. Translating it yields CASSLRQGGEKLFF.

J is TRBJ1-1 and V is TRBV6-5, with 7 bases fitting TRBD1. The CDR3 has 14 amino acids. Germline V CDR1 and CDR2: MNHEY, SVGAGI. V shed 2 bases and J 4 bases; nucleotides not matched to a gene: 4. In nucleotides, the CDR3 is TGTGCCAGCAGTTACCACAGGGGCGGCACTGAAGCTTTCTTT. Translation gives CASSYHRGGTEAFF.

The chain combines TRBV2 with TRBJ2-7; D is perhaps TRBD2 (6 bases). In germline, CDR1 is SNHLY, CDR2 FYNNEI. This CDR3 has 15 amino acids. Trimming stripped 3 bases from V and 0 bases from J, with 12 bases between. The CDR3 DNA is TGTGCCAGCAGTGAGCGGGACGTTAGCTCCTACGAGCAGTACTTC. It specifies CASSERDVSSYEQYF.

This chain links TRBV29-1 with TRBJ1-1; D not certain. The CDR3 consists of 11 residues. CDR1 and CDR2 (germline): SQVTM, ANQGSEA. Between the trimmed V and J ends, which lost 5 bases and 5 bases, there was a span of 9 bases. This CDR3 reads CSVSGATEAFF. CDR3 DNA sequence: TGCAGCGTTTCGGGTGCAACTGAAGCTTTCTTT.

The genes are TRBV7-9 and TRBJ2-7, with 13 nucleotides matching TRBD2. Per the germline V gene, CDR1 is SEHNR and CDR2 is FQNEAQ (reference sequence). The J segment lost 2 bases and the V segment lost 1 base, leaving 8 bases of the junction unmatched. This CDR3 has 18 amino acids. CDR3 sequence: CASSLGLAGGKTTYEQYF. In nucleotides, the CDR3 is TGTGCCAGCAGCTTAGGACTAGCGGGGGGCAAAACGACCTACGAGCAGTACTTC.